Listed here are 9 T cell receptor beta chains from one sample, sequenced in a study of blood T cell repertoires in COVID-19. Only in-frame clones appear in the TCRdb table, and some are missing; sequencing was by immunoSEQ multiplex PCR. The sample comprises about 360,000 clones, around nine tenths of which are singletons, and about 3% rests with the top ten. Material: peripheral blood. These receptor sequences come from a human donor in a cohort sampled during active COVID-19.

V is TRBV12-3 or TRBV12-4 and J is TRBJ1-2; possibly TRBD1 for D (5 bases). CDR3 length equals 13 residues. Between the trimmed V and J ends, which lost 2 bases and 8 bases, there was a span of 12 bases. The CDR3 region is CASSLMGDWGYTF. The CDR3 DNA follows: TGTGCCAGCAGTTTAATGGGGGACTGGGGCTACACCTTC.

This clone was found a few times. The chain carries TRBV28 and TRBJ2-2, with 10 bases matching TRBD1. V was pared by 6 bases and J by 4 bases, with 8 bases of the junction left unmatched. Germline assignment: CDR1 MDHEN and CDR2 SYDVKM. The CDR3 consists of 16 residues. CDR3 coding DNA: TGTGCCAGCAGCTCTCTGGACAGGGGGGGCACCGGGGAGCTGTTTTTT. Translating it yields CASSSLDRGGTGELFF. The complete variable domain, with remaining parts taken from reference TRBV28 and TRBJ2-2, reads DVKVTQSSRYLVKRTGEKVFLECVQDMDHENMFWYRQDPGLGLRLIYFSYDVKMKEKGDIPEGYSVSREKKERFSLILESASTNQTSMYLCASSSLDRGGTGELFFGEGSRLTVL.

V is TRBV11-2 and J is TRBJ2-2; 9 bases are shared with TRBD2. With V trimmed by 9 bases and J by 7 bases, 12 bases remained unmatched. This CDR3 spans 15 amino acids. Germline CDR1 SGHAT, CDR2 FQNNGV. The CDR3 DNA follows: TGTGCCAGGGGGTCGACTAGCGGTAAGGACGGGGAGCTGTTTTTT. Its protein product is CARGSTSGKDGELFF.

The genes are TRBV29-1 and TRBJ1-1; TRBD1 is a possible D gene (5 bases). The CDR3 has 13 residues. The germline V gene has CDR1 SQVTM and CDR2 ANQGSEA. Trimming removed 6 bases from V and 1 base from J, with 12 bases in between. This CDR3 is CSVAGRTNTEAFF. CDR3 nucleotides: TGCAGCGTAGCGGGACGGACGAACACTGAAGCTTTCTTT.

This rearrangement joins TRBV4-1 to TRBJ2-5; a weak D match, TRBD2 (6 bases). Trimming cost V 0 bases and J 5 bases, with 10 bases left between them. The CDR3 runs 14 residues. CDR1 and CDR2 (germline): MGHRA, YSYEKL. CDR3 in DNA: TGCGCCAGCAGCCAAGAGGGTCGGGAGGAGACCCAGTACTTC. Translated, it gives CASSQEGREETQYF.

CDR3 sequence reads: CASSPRQGADTGELFF. DNA for the CDR3: TGTGCCAGCTCACCGCGGCAAGGGGCTGACACCGGGGAGCTGTTTTTT. The chain links TRBV18 to TRBJ2-2, with D possibly TRBD1 on 5 matching bases. There are 16 residues in the CDR3. Trimming stripped 3 bases from V and 3 bases from J, with 14 bases between. Germline CDR1 is KGHSH and CDR2 is LQKENI.

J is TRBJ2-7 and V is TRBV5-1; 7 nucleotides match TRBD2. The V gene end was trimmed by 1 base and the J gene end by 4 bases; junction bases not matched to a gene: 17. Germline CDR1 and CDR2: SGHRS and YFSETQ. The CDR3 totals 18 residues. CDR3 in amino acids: CASSLSHNGLAAIYEQYF. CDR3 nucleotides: TGCGCCAGCAGCTTGTCTCACAACGGCCTAGCGGCGATATACGAGCAGTACTTC.

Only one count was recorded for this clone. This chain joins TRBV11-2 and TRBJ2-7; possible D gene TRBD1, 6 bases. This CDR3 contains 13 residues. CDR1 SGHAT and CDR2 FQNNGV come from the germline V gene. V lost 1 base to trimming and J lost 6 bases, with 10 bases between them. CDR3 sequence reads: CASSLAQGFEQYF. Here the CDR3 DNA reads TGTGCCAGCAGCTTAGCTCAGGGGTTCGAGCAGTACTTC.

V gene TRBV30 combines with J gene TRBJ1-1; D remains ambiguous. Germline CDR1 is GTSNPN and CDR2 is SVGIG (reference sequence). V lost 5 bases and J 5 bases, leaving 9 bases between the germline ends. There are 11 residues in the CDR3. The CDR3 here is CAWWEWTEAFF. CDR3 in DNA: TGTGCCTGGTGGGAGTGGACTGAAGCTTTCTTT.